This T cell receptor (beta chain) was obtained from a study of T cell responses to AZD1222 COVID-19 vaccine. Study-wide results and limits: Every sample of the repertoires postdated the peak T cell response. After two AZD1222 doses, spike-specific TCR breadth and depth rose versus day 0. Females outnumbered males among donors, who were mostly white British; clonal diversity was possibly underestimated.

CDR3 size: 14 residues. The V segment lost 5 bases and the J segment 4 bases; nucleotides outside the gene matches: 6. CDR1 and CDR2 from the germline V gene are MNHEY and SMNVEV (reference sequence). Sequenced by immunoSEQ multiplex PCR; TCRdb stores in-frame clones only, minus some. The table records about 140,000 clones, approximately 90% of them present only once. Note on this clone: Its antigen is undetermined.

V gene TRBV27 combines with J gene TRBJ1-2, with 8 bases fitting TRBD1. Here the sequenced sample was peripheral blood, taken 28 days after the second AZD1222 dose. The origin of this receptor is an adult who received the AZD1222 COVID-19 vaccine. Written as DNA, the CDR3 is TGTGCCAGCAGTCTGGACAGGGCAGCCTATGGCTACACCTTC. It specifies CASSLDRAAYGYTF.